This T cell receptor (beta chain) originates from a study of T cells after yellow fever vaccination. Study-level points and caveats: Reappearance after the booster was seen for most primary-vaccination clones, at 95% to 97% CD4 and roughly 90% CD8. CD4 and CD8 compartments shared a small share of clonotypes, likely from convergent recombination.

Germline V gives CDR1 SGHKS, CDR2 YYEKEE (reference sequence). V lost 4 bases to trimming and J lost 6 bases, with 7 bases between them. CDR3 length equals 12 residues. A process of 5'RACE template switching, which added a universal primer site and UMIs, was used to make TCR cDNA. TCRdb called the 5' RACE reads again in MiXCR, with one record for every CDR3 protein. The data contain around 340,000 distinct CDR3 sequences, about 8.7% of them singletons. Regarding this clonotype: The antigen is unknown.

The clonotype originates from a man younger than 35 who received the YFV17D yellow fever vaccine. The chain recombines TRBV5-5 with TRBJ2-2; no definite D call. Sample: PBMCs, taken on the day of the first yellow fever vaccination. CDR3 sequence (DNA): TGTGCCAGCAGCCGGACGGCCGGGGAGCTGTTTTTT. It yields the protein CASSRTAGELFF.